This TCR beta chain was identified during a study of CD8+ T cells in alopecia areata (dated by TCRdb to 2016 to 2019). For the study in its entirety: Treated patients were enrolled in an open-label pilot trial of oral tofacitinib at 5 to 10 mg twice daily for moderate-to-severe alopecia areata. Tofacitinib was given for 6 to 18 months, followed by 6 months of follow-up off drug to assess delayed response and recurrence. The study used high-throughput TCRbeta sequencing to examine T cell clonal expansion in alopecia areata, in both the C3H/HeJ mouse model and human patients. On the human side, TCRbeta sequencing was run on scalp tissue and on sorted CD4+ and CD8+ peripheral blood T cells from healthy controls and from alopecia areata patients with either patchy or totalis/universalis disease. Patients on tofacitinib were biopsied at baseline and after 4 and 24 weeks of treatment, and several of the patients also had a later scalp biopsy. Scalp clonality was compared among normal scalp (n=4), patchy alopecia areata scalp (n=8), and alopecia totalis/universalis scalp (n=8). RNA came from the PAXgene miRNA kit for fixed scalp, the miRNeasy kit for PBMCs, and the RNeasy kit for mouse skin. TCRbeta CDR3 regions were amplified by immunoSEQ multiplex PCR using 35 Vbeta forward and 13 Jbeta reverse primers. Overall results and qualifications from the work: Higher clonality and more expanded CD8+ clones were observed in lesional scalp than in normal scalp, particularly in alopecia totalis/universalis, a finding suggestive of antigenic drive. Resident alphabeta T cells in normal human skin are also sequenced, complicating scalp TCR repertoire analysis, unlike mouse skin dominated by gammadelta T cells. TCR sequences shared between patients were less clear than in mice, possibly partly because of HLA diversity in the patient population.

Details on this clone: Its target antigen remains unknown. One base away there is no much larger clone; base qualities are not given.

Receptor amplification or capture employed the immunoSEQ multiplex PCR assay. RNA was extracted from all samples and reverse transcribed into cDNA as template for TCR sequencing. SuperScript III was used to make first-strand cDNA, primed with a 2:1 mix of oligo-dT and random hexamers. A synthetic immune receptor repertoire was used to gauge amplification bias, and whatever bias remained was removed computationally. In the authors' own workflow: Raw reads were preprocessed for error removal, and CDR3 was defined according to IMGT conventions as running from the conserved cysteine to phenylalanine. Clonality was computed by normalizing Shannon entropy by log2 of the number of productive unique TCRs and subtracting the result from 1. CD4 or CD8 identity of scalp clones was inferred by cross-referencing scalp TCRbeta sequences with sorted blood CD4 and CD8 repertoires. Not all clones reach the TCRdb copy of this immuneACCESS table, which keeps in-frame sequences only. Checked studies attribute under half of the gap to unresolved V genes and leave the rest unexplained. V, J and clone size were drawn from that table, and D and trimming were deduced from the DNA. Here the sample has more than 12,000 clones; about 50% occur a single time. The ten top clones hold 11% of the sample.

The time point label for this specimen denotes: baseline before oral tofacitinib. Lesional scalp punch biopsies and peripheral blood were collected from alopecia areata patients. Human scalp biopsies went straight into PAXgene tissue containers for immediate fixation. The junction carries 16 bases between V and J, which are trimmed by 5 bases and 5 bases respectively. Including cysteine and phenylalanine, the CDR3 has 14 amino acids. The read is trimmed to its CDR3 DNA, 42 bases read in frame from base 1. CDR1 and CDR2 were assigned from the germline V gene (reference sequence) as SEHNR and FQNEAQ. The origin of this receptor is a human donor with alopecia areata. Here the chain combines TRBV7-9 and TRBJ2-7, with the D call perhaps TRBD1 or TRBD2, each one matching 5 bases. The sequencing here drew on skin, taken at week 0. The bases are TGTGCCAGCAGCCCACGGTCCGGGGCCGACGAGCAGTACTTC. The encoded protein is CASSPRSGADEQYF. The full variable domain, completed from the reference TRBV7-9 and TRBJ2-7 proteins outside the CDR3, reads DTGVSQNPRHKITKRGQNVTFRCDPISEHNRLYWYRQTLGQGPEFLTYFQNEAQLEKSRLLSDRFSAERPKGSFSTLEIQRTEQGDSAMYLCASSPRSGADEQYFGPGTRLTVT.